The T cell receptor beta chain described here comes from a study of CD8+CD57+ T cells in acquired aplastic anemia. Study-wide context: Sorted CD4+ and CD8+ cells yielded DNA averaging approximately 3.4 ug.

Sequencing involved patients with CD8+CD57+ cell expansion previously shown by flow cytometry. Each patient carried a diagnosis of severe acquired aplastic anemia. By the time of blood sampling, patients had still received no therapy. Genomic DNA, the template, was used for profiling of the TCR beta VDJ and CDR3. TCRdb ran MiXCR on the reads and lists one entry per CDR3 protein. The sample contains under 500,000 distinct CDR3 sequences, approximately 33% of which appear only once. CDR3 length equals 13 residues. Germline assignment: CDR1 DFQATT and CDR2 SNEGSKA (reference sequence). V lost 0 bases, J lost 14 bases, and 16 bases lay in between.

Sequences were obtained from sorted CD4+, CD8+, or CD8+CD57+ T cells (not recorded which) from PBMCs. This sequence joins TRBV20-1 and TRBJ1-4; D not certain. This TCR was recovered from a human donor with aplastic anemia. The CDR3 sequence: CSARDPMGWNLFF. Here the CDR3 DNA reads TGCAGTGCTAGAGATCCTATGGGGTGGAACCTGTTTTTT.